The 4 T cell receptor beta chains listed next were all sequenced from one sample in a study of vaccination and CD4 T cells after COVID-19. Sample treatment: roughly ten-day PBMC culture with coronavirus spike peptide pools or control peptides (ViraFEST assay). What these receptors recognize is not known. An Oncomine TCR Beta short-read assay was used to sequence the DNA from cultured CD4+ T cells. One entry per CDR3 protein, called by TCRdb with MiXCR from the PCR reads. The profile shows about 12,000 distinct CDR3 sequences, about 47% of them singletons. Input material: CD4+ T cells from blood, cultured in vitro. Every receptor here comes from a human donor who had recovered from COVID-19.

In its sample, this clonotype was seen a few times. The V gene is TRBV6-5, the J gene TRBJ2-7; TRBD2 might be the D (7 bases). The V end was cut by 2 bases, the J end by 0 bases, with 23 bases between. The CDR3 consists of 19 residues. CDR1 and CDR2 from the germline V gene are MNHEY and SVGAGI. CDR3 protein: CASSYQGPGRQGGSYEQYF. CDR3 DNA sequence: TGTGCCAGCAGTTACCAGGGGCCCGGGAGGCAGGGAGGCTCCTACGAGCAGTACTTC.

The chain couples TRBV5-1 to TRBJ1-2, with a weak D call TRBD1 (6 bases). The CDR3 runs 14 residues. Between the trimmed V and J ends, which lost 4 bases and 4 bases, there was a span of 14 bases. The germline V gene encodes CDR1 SGHRS and CDR2 YFSETQ. CDR3 in amino acids: CASSPPGGPYGYTF. Here the CDR3 DNA reads TGCGCCAGCAGCCCCCCCGGGGGGCCCTATGGCTACACCTTC. The full variable domain, with the rest looked up from reference TRBV5-1 and TRBJ1-2, is KAGVTQTPRYLIKTRGQQVTLSCSPISGHRSVSWYQQTPGQGLQFLFEYFSETQRNKGNFPGRFSGRQFSNSRSEMNVSTLELGDSALYLCASSPPGGPYGYTFGSGTRLTVV.

The chain is built from TRBV18 and TRBJ1-1; D is uncertain. Trimming shortened V by 1 base and J by 4 bases, and 10 bases separated the two germline ends. This CDR3 spans 14 amino acids. The germline CDR1 and CDR2 sequences are KGHSH and LQKENI. The CDR3 sequence is CASSPLEGFTEAFF. The CDR3 DNA follows: TGTGCCAGCTCACCACTGGAGGGATTCACTGAAGCTTTCTTT.

This clonotype was counted between two and nine times. The chain is built from TRBV12-5 and TRBJ1-1, with D perhaps TRBD1 (5 bases). CDR3 size: 15 residues. Germline V gene lookup returns CDR1 LGHNT and CDR2 FRNRAP. The ends were cut back, 2 bases at V and 1 base at J, with 11 bases in the middle. CDR3 DNA sequence: TGTGCTAGTGGTTTGTGGGGCGGCGGGAACACTGAAGCTTTCTTT. It specifies CASGLWGGGNTEAFF.